This T cell receptor beta chain was found in a study of blood T cells in healthy people across ages. The CDR3 totals 16 residues. V gave up 0 bases and J gave up 3 bases; unmatched junction bases: 7. CDR1 DFQATT and CDR2 SNEGSKA come from the germline V gene (reference sequence). A second PCR, run for roughly 7 to 12 cycles, used a sample-barcoded 5' primer plus a J-beta primer mix. TCRdb processed the 5' RACE reads anew with MiXCR; each CDR3 protein has one entry. Of approximately 800,000 distinct CDR3 sequences listed, 56% are singletons. The sample comprised blood. This TCR was recovered from a man in his forties in good health. The chain couples TRBV20-1 to TRBJ2-7; 11 bases map to TRBD2. The CDR3 loop is CSARDPGLAANYEQYF. The CDR3 bases are TGCAGTGCTAGAGACCCGGGACTAGCGGCAAACTACGAGCAGTACTTC.